This TCR beta chain appears in the sequencing data of a study of blood T cell repertoires in COVID-19. About the study: Spain, Italy and the United States supplied samples that represented acute and convalescent COVID-19.

Original methodology: Estimated nucleated cell counts came from reference gene primer amplification. Profiling relied on immunoSEQ multiplex PCR, and the TCRdb table lists in-frame clones only, not all of them. That table supplies the V and J calls and clone size; D and trimming were determined from the DNA. The sample shows 140,000 to 150,000 clones, 70% to 90% of them seen only once. This clone showed up just once. Followed longitudinally, the Seattle patients had been enrolled during active infection. The V end lost 1 base, the J end lost 6 bases, and 13 bases lay between the germline ends. Germline V gene lookup returns CDR1 LNHNV and CDR2 YYDKDF (reference sequence). The CDR3 has 15 amino acids.

What was sequenced was peripheral blood. The TCR was taken from a woman aged 60-75 years with COVID-19, enrolled during active disease. The chain uses TRBV15 and TRBJ1-3; the D is unclear. CDR3: CATSRVDGLKNTIYF. The CDR3 DNA follows: TGTGCCACCAGCAGAGTAGATGGACTGAAAAACACCATATATTTT.